This paragraph reports one T cell receptor (beta chain). Source study methods: Reference gene primers were amplified, and this amplification served to estimate nucleated cell counts. The table came from immunoSEQ multiplex PCR; TCRdb's copy has only in-frame clones and leaves some out. D and trimming come from the DNA, and the V and J calls and clone size come from that table. The sample lists under 250,000 clones; about 90% were seen once. The data originate from a study of blood T cell repertoires in COVID-19. Whole-study context: PBMCs, B-cell-depleted T cells, or T cells provided the cDNA or gDNA that made up the material.

The CDR3 is 15 amino acids. The V segment lost 0 bases and the J segment 4 bases; nucleotides outside the gene matches: 4. Germline CDR1 reads SGHRS; CDR2 reads YFSETQ. The cohort comprised adults aged about 18 to 100 years residing in about two dozen US areas. Material for sequencing was PBMCs or T cells enriched from blood (not recorded which). The rearrangement uses TRBV5-1 and TRBJ1-1, with TRBD1 identical over 9 bases. The receptor was derived from a woman in her thirties who had been exposed to COVID-19. Written as DNA, the CDR3 is TGCGCCAGCAGCTTGGACGGACAGGGGAGCACTGAAGCTTTCTTT. Its protein product is CASSLDGQGSTEAFF.